The following is a T cell receptor beta chain sequence with its context. The antigen remains undetermined. TCRdb called the RT-PCR reads again in MiXCR, with one record for every CDR3 protein. The repertoire holds several thousand distinct CDR3 sequences, with around 64% as singletons. These data belong to a study of yellow fever vaccine responses in identical twins. Study-wide points: Vaccine T cell responses of twins reportedly seemed partly convergent and partly personalized.

Germline loops: CDR1 SGHRS, CDR2 YFSETQ. This CDR3 has 15 amino acids. The ends were cut back, 0 bases at V and 7 bases at J, with 14 bases in the middle. This sequence was found in a woman aged 18-29 years who received the yellow fever vaccine. Sequencing was performed on T cells from blood (PBMCs), unsorted or a sorted subset (not recorded which), taken before or after yellow fever vaccination (not recorded which). This chain joins TRBV5-1 and TRBJ2-1; D may be TRBD2 (6 bases). The CDR3 is CASSLAPGLLNEQFF. The CDR3 DNA is TGCGCCAGCAGCTTGGCCCCGGGACTGCTGAATGAGCAGTTCTTC.